The T cell receptor beta chain described here comes from a study of blood T cell repertoires in COVID-19. TCRdb's copy holds only in-frame clones and misses some; the assay was immunoSEQ multiplex PCR. Here the sample spans 150,000 or so clones, approximately 88% being singletons. The sequencing input was PBMCs or T cells enriched from blood (not recorded which). The clonotype was recovered from a woman in her 50s who had recovered from COVID-19.

CDR3 bases: TGTGCCAGCAGTTACCCCCGTGGGGGGGCCTACAATGAGCAGTTCTTC. Its protein product is CASSYPRGGAYNEQFF. This chain connects TRBV9 to TRBJ2-1, with 7 nucleotides matching TRBD2. The germline V gene encodes CDR1 SGDLS and CDR2 YYNGEE. Trimming took 5 bases from V and 2 from J; bases not matched to a gene: 10. The CDR3 is made up of 16 amino acids. Full variable domain (rest looked up from reference TRBV9 and TRBJ2-1): DSGVTQTPKHLITATGQRVTLRCSPRSGDLSVYWYQQSLDQGLQFLIQYYNGEERAKGNILERFSAQQFPDLHSELNLSSLELGDSALYFCASSYPRGGAYNEQFFGPGTRLTVL.